A single sample is the source of the 5 T cell receptor beta chains below, sequenced in a study of shared clonotypes between healthy human individuals. The method was immunoSEQ multiplex PCR; TCRdb's version includes in-frame clones alone and lacks a portion of them. The repertoire holds a few million clones, more than 85% seen once, with under 0.45% in the top ten. Sequenced sample: naive CD4+ T cells from PBMCs. As to subset: CD45RA+ positively selected. These receptors all come from a young man in good health. Some clones in this sample may be carry-over from other donors' samples.

This chain joins TRBV7-2 and TRBJ1-1; D remains unclear. V lost 3 bases to trimming and J lost 1 base, with 9 bases between them. The CDR3 extends over 14 amino acids. Germline V gene sequence: CDR1 SGHTA, CDR2 FQGNSA. The CDR3 bases are TGTGCCAGCAGCTTTTCGCGGGAGAACACTGAAGCTTTCTTT. Its protein is CASSFSRENTEAFF.

The chain links TRBV4-3 to TRBJ2-1; 7 bases match TRBD2. Germline lookup yields CDR1 LGHNA and CDR2 YSLEER. Trimming took 3 bases from V and 2 from J; bases not matched to a gene: 7. The CDR3 totals 16 residues. The CDR3 DNA reads TGCGCCAGCAGCCATATCGCGGGAGTGGCCTACAATGAGCAGTTCTTC. The encoded protein is CASSHIAGVAYNEQFF.

The chain joins TRBV25-1 to TRBJ2-1; 7 bases agree with TRBD2. This CDR3 region has 14 residues. Germline V gene data show CDR1 as MGHDK and CDR2 as SYGVNS. With V trimmed by 3 bases and J by 6 bases, 5 bases remained unmatched. For the CDR3, the DNA is TGTGCCAGCAGTGACGCGACTAGCCCCAATGAGCAGTTCTTC. It encodes CASSDATSPNEQFF.

V gene TRBV9 combines with J gene TRBJ2-5, with 7 positions matching TRBD1. Germline V CDR1 and CDR2: SGDLS, YYNGEE. V dropped 0 bases and J dropped 5; count of bases not matched to a gene: 10. This CDR3 contains 16 residues. As DNA, the CDR3 is TGTGCCAGCAGCGTAGCCCCTGGACAAGGGGGCGAGACCCAGTACTTC. Its protein is CASSVAPGQGGETQYF.

The CDR3 DNA reads as TGTGCCAGCAGGTCGGGGTCCGACACCGGGGAGCTGTTTTTT. Protein sequence: CASRSGSDTGELFF. This sequence joins TRBV6-5 and TRBJ2-2; a possible D gene is TRBD2 (5 bases). The CDR3 totals 14 residues. Deletions cut 6 bases from V and 3 bases from J, with 11 bases between. Germline loops: CDR1 MNHEY, CDR2 SVGAGI.